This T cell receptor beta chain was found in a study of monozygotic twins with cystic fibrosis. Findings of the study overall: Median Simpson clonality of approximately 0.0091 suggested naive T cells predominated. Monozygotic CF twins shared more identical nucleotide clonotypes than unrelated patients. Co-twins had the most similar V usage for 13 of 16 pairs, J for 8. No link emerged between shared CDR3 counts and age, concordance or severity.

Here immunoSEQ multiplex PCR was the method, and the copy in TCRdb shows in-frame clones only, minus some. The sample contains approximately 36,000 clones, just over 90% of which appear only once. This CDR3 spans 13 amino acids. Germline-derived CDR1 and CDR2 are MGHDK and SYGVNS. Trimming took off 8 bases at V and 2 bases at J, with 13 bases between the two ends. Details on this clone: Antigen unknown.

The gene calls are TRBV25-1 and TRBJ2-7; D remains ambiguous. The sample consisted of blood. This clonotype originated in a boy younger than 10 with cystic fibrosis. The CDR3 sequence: CASVGPKPYEQYF. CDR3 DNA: TGTGCCAGCGTCGGTCCCAAACCCTACGAGCAGTACTTC.